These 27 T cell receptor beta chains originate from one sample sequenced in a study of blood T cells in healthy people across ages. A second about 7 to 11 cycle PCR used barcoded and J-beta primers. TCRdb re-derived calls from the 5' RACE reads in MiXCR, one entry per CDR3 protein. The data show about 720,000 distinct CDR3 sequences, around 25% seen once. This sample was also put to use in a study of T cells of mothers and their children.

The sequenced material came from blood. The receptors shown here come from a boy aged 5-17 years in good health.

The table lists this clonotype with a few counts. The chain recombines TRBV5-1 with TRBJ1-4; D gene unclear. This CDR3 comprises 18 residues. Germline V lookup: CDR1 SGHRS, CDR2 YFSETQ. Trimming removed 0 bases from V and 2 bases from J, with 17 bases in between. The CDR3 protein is CASSLAAGPQSTNEKLFF. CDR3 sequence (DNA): TGCGCCAGCAGCTTGGCCGCCGGGCCCCAGTCGACTAATGAAAAACTGTTTTTT.

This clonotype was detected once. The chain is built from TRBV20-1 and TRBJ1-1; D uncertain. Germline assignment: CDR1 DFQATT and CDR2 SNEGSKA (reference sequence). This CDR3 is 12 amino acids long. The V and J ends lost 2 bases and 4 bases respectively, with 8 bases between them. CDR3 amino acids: CSARRSSTEAFF. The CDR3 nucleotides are TGCAGTGCTAGACGCAGTTCCACTGAAGCTTTCTTT.

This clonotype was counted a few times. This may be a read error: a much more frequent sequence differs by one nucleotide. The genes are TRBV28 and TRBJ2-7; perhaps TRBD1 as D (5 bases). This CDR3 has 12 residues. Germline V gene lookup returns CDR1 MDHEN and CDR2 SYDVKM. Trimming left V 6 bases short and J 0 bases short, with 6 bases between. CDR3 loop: CASRQVSYEQYF. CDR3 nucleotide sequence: TGTGCCAGCAGACAGGTCTCCTACGAGCAGTACTTC.

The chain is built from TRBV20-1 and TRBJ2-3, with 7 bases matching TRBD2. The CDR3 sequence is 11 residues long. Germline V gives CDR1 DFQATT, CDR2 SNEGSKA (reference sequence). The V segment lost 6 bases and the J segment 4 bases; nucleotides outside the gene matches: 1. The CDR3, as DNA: TGCAGTGCGCTAGCGGCAGATACGCAGTATTTT. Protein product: CSALAADTQYF.

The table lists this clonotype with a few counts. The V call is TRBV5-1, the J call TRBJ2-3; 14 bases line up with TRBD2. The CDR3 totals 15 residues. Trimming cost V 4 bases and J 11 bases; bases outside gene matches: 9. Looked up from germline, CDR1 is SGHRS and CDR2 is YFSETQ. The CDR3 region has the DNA TGCGCCAGCAGCGCAGACGGGACTAGCGGGAGTGAGCAGTATTTT. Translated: CASSADGTSGSEQYF.

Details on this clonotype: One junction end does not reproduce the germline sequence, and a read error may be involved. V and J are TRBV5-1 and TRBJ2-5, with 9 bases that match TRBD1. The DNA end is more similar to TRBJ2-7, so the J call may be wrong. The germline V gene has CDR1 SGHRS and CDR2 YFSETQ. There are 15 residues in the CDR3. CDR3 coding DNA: TGCGCCGGCAGCTTGGGATGGACAGGGGCCTACGAGCAGTACTTC. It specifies CAGSLGWTGAYEQYF.

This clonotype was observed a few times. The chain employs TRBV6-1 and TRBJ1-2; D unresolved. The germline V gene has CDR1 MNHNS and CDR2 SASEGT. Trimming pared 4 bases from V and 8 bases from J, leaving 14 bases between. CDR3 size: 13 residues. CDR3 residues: CASSGNRLAGYTF. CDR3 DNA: TGTGCCAGCAGTGGAAACCGACTGGCGGGCTACACCTTC.

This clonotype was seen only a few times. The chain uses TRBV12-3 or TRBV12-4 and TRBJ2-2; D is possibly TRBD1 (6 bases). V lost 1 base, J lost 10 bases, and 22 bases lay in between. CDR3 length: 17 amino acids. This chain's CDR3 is CASSLGWGYRAPEELFF. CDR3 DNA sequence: TGTGCCAGCAGTTTAGGGTGGGGGTACAGGGCTCCCGAGGAGCTGTTTTTT.

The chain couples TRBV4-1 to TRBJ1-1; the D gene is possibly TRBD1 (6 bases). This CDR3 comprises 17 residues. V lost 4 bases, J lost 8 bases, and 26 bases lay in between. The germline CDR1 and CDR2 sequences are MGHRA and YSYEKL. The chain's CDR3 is CASSLRGEPRGAEEAFF. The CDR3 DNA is TGCGCCAGCAGCCTTCGTGGGGAGCCTAGGGGGGCCGAGGAAGCTTTCTTT.

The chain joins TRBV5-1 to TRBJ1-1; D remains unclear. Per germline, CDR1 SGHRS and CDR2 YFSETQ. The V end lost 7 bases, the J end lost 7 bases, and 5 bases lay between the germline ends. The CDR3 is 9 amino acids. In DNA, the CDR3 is TGCGCCAGCTTCCTTGAAGCTTTCTTT. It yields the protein CASFLEAFF.

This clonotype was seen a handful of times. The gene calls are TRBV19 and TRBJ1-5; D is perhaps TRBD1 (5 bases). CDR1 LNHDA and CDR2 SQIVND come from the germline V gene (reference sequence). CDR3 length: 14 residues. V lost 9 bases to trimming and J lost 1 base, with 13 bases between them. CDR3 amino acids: CASDEGPSNQPQHF. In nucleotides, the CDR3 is TGTGCCAGCGACGAGGGACCCAGCAATCAGCCCCAGCATTTT.

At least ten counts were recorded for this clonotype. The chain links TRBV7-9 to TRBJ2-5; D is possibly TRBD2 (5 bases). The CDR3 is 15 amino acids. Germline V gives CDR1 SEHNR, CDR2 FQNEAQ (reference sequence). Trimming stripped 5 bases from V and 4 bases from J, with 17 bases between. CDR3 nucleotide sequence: TGTGCCAGCAGCCCGCGGGCGACGTCAGGAGAGACCCAGTACTTC. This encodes CASSPRATSGETQYF.

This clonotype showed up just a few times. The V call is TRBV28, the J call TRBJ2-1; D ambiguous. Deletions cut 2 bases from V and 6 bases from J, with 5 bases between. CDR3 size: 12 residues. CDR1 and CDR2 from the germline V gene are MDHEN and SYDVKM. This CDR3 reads CASSLGFNEQFF. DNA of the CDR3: TGTGCCAGCAGTTTAGGCTTCAATGAGCAGTTCTTC.

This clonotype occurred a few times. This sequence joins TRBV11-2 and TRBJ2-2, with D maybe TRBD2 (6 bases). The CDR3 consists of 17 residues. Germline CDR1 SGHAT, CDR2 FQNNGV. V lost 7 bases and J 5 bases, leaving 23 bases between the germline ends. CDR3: CASNPTPRGSGTGELFF. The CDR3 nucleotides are TGTGCCAGCAACCCTACTCCCCGGGGGAGCGGGACCGGGGAGCTGTTTTTT.

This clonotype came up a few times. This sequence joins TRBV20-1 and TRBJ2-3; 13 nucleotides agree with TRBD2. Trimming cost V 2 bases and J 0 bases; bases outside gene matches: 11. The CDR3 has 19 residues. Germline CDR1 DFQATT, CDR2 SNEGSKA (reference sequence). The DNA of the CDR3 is TGCAGTGCTAGATCCGGGACTAGCGGGGCCTCAGATAGCACAGATACGCAGTATTTT. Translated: CSARSGTSGASDSTDTQYF.

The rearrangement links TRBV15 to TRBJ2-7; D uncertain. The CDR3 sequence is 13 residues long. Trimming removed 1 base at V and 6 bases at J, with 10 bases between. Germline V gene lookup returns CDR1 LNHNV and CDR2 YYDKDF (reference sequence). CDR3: CATSRASVSEQYF. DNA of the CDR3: TGTGCCACCAGCAGAGCCTCGGTGAGCGAGCAGTACTTC.

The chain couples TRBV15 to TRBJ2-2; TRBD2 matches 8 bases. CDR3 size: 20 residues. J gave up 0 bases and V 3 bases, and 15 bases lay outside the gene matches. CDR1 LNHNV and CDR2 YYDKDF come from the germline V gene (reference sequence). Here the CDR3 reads CATSRPPAGGTATNTGELFF. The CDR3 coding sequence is TGTGCCACCAGCAGGCCTCCGGCGGGAGGCACAGCTACGAACACCGGGGAGCTGTTTTTT. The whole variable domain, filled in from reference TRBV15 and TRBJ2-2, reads DAMVIQNPRYQVTQFGKPVTLSCSQTLNHNVMYWYQQKSSQAPKLLFHYYDKDFNNEADTPDNFQSRRPNTSFCFLDIRSPGLGDTAMYLCATSRPPAGGTATNTGELFFGEGSRLTVL.

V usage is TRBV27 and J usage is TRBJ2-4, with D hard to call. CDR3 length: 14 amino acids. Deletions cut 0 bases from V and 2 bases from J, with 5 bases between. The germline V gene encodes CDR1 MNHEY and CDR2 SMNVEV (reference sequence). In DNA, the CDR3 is TGTGCCAGCAGTTTATCAGGGACCAAAAACATTCAGTACTTC. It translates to CASSLSGTKNIQYF.

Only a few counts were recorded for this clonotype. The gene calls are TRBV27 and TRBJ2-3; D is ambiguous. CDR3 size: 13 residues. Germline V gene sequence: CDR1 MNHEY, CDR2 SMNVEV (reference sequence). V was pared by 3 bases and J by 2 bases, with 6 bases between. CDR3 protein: CASSFFNTDTQYF. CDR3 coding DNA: TGTGCCAGCAGTTTTTTTAACACAGATACGCAGTATTTT.

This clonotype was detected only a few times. The CDR3 DNA is TGTGCCAGCAGTTTATTGCGACAGGGACTGGGATGGTACTTC. Translated: CASSLLRQGLGWYF. The chain combines TRBV28 with TRBJ2-7; D possibly corresponds to TRBD1 (7 bases). Germline CDR1 is MDHEN and CDR2 is SYDVKM. The CDR3 is 14 amino acids. V gave up 1 base and J gave up 12 bases, with 19 bases separating them.

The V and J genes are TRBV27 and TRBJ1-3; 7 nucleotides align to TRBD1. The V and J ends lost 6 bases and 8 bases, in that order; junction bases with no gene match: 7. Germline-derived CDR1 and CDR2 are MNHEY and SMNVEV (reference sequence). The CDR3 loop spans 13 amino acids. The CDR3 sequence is CASRDRVGDTIYF. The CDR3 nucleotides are TGTGCCAGCAGAGACAGGGTCGGAGACACCATATATTTT.

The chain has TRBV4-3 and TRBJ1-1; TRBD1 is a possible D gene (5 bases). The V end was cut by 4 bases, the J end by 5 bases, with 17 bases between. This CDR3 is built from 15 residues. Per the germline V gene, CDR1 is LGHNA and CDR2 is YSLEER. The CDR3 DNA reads TGCGCCAGCAGCCCCCAAGACAGCCCGAGGACTGAAGCTTTCTTT. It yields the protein CASSPQDSPRTEAFF.

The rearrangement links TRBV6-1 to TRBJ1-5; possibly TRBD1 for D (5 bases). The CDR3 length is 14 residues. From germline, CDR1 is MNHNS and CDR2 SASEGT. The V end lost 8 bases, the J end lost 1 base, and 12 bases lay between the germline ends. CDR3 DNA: TGTGCCAGCGGGGGGGACGTAAGCAATCAGCCCCAGCATTTT. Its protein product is CASGGDVSNQPQHF.

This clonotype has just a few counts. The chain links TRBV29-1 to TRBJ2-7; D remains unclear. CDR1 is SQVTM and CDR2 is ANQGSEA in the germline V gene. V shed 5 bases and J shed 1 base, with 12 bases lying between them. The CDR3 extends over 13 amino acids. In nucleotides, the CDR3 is TGCAGCGTTTATGCAGGCGCTTCCTACGAGCAGTACTTC. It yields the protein CSVYAGASYEQYF.

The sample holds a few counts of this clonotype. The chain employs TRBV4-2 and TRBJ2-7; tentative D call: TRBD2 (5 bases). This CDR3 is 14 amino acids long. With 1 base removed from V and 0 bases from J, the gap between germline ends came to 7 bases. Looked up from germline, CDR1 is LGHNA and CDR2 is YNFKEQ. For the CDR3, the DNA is TGTGCCAGCAGCCAAGGGAGGATCTCCTACGAGCAGTACTTC. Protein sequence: CASSQGRISYEQYF.

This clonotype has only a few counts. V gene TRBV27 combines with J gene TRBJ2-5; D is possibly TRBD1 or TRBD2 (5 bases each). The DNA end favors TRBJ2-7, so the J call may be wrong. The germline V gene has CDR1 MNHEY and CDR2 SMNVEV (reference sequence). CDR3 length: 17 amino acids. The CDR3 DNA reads TGTGCCAGCAGTTTGAGAGGGGACCTGCTTTCGTCCTACGAGCAGTACTTC. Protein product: CASSLRGDLLSSYEQYF.

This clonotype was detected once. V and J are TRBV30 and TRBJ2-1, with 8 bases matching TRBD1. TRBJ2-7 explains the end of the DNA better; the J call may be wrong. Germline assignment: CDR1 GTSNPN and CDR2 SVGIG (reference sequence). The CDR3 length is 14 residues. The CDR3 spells CAWRRDRMVYEQYF. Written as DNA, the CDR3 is TGTGCCTGGAGACGGGACAGGATGGTCTACGAGCAGTACTTC.